Here is one T cell receptor (beta chain) with its context. These data originate in a study of shared clonotypes between healthy human individuals. In the study overall: For every donor, three CD4 naive, three CD4 memory, two CD8 naive and one CD8 memory plates were used.

Naive CD8 cells lacked CD45RO, underwent positive selection for CCR7 and left out terminally differentiated effector memory CD45RA+ cells. TCRdb keeps only in-frame clones here, not all; method: immunoSEQ multiplex PCR. Of about 2.2 million clones listed, 90% to 95% are singletons. The sequence came from a young man in good health. Some clones in this sample may be carry-over from other donors' samples. The specimen sequenced was naive CD8+ T cells from PBMCs.

For the CDR3, the DNA is TGTGCCAGCAGTGAAAAGGCAGGATCCTCTGGAAACACCATATATTTT. It codes for CASSEKAGSSGNTIYF. This rearrangement joins TRBV6-1 to TRBJ1-3; D gene unclear. This CDR3 contains 16 residues. V was trimmed by 2 bases and J by 0 bases, leaving 11 bases between them. Germline V gene data show CDR1 as MNHNS and CDR2 as SASEGT.